A selection of T cell receptor beta chains follows, all from one sample in a study of Graves' ophthalmopathy and Graves' hyperthyroidism. Each CDR3 protein is one row after TCRdb ran MiXCR on the multiplex PCR reads. Among about 740,000 distinct CDR3 sequences listed, roughly 41% were seen once. The sample taken for sequencing was peripheral blood. Receptor source: an adult man with Graves' ophthalmopathy. Each CDR3 is given with its conserved first and last residue. The order of the fields is clone size, V gene, CDR3 length, D gene, J gene, CDR3 protein, CDR3 DNA. A D gene is named only where the DNA matches it firmly. Size values are once, few and many counts, or a class for expanded clones, and some rows have none.

>few|TRBV29-1|14|TRBD1|TRBJ2-6
CSVEGTAGANVLTF
TGCAGCGTGGAAGGGACAGCTGGGGCCAACGTCCTGACTTTC
>few|TRBV7-9|16|TRBD1|TRBJ2-7
CASSSLDRGVLYEQYF
TGTGCCAGCAGCTCCCTGGACAGGGGAGTTTTATACGAGCAGTACTTC
>-|TRBV11-2|15|-|TRBJ2-2
CASSDPILDTGELFF
TGTGCCAGCAGCGACCCGATACTCGACACCGGGGAGCTGTTTTTT
>-|TRBV7-9|18|-|TRBJ1-1
CASSQDSGRGRMNTEAFF
TGTGCCAGCAGCCAAGATTCGGGCAGGGGTCGGATGAACACTGAAGCTTTCTTT
>many|TRBV10-3|14|TRBD1|TRBJ1-4
CAISESLEGARQIF
TGTGCCATCAGTGAGTCCCTAGAGGGGGCCCGACAAATTTTT
>few|TRBV12-3/TRBV12-4|14|-|TRBJ1-2
CASSLRTEHYGYTF
TGTGCCAGCAGTTTACGAACAGAACACTATGGCTACACCTTC
>few|TRBV5-6|15|-|TRBJ2-2
CASSRDLFDAGELFF
TGTGCCAGCAGCCGGGACTTATTTGACGCCGGGGAGCTGTTTTTT
>-|TRBV25-1|14|TRBD1|TRBJ1-2
CASKMTGGYYGYTF
TGTGCCAGCAAGATGACAGGGGGGTACTATGGCTACACCTTC
>-|TRBV9|14|-|TRBJ1-2
CASSRRQAGYGYTF
TGTGCCAGCAGCCGAAGACAGGCCGGTTATGGCTACACCTTC
>-|TRBV7-2|14|-|TRBJ2-6
CASSPRWGANVLTF
TGTGCCAGCAGTCCCCGGTGGGGGGCCAACGTCCTGACTTTC
>-|TRBV7-9|14|TRBD2|TRBJ2-7
CASTPGLAGAEQYF
TGTGCCAGCACCCCGGGACTAGCGGGAGCCGAGCAGTACTTC
>-|TRBV20-1|15|-|TRBJ2-2
CSARIRSRTAGELFF
TGCAGTGCTAGGATCCGAAGTAGAACGGCCGGGGAGCTGTTTTTT
>-|TRBV19|15|TRBD2|TRBJ2-7
CASPLLAGESYEQYF
TGTGCCAGTCCGCTATTAGCGGGAGAGTCCTACGAGCAGTACTTC
>few|TRBV20-1|13|-|TRBJ1-1
CSARVRQEAEAFF
TGCAGTGCTAGAGTTCGACAGGAGGCTGAAGCTTTCTTT
>-|TRBV6-2/TRBV6-3|15|TRBD1|TRBJ1-2
CASSRPGTGLEGYTF
TGTGCCAGCAGCCGTCCCGGGACAGGGTTGGAAGGCTACACCTTC
>-|TRBV10-3|14|TRBD1|TRBJ1-2
CAISALTGAWGYTF
TGTGCCATCAGTGCACTGACAGGGGCTTGGGGCTACACCTTC
>-|TRBV7-9|14|TRBD2|TRBJ2-7
CACKRAGGAGEQYF
TGTGCCTGTAAAAGGGCCGGGGGGGCCGGCGAGCAGTACTTC
>-|TRBV15|14|-|TRBJ2-7
CATSSYAISYEQYF
TGTGCCACCAGCAGTTACGCCATCTCCTACGAGCAGTACTTC
>few|TRBV6-5|15|-|TRBJ1-5
CASRRGAGGGQPQHF
TGTGCCAGCAGACGCGGGGCCGGCGGGGGTCAGCCCCAGCATTTT
>few|TRBV7-9|14|TRBD1|TRBJ2-2
CASKDRVATGELFF
TGTGCCAGCAAGGACAGGGTGGCCACCGGGGAGCTGTTTTTT
>-|TRBV6-5|18|-|TRBJ1-1
CASSYSNLYGEKNTEAFF
TGTGCCAGCAGTTACTCGAATCTCTATGGGGAGAAGAACACTGAAGCTTTCTTT
>-|TRBV20-1|16|TRBD1|TRBJ1-1
CSARDEGWTGATEAFF
TGCAGTGCTAGAGATGAGGGTTGGACAGGGGCCACTGAAGCTTTCTTT
>many|TRBV12-3/TRBV12-4|15|-|TRBJ1-5
CASSFLGASDQPQHF
TGTGCCAGCAGTTTCTTAGGGGCGAGTGATCAGCCCCAGCATTTT
>-|TRBV10-1|13|TRBD1|TRBJ1-5
CASSEYGTGTEHF
TGCGCCAGCAGTGAATACGGGACAGGGACCGAGCATTTT
>-|TRBV2|14|-|TRBJ2-3
CASSGAFSTDTQYF
TGTGCCAGCAGTGGAGCCTTCTCCACAGATACGCAGTATTTT
>-|TRBV29-1|12|-|TRBJ2-5
CSVDATKETQYF
TGCAGCGTAGACGCGACCAAAGAGACCCAGTACTTC
>-|TRBV30|12|-|TRBJ2-2
CAWSADTGELFF
TGTGCCTGGAGTGCAGACACCGGGGAGCTGTTTTTT
>-|TRBV7-9|12|TRBD2|TRBJ2-7
CASNHGGYEQYF
TGTGCCAGCAACCACGGGGGGTACGAGCAGTACTTC
>-|TRBV3-1|14|TRBD1|TRBJ2-2
CASRTGVNTGELFF
TGTGCCAGCAGGACAGGGGTGAACACCGGGGAGCTGTTTTTT
>-|TRBV7-2|16|TRBD1|TRBJ2-2
CASSLGWDREAGELFF
TGTGCCAGCAGCCTAGGCTGGGACAGGGAGGCCGGGGAGCTGTTTTTT
>-|TRBV15|15|-|TRBJ2-7
CATSRGTDGKYEQYF
TGTGCCACCAGCAGAGGGACAGACGGTAAATACGAGCAGTACTTC
>few|TRBV20-1|15|TRBD2|TRBJ2-5
CSARPRAGDQETQYF
TGCAGTGCTAGACCCAGAGCGGGGGACCAAGAGACCCAGTACTTC
>few|TRBV7-6|14|-|TRBJ2-7
CASSLLHGSYEQYF
TGTGCCAGCAGCCTCCTACACGGCTCCTACGAGCAGTACTTC
>once|TRBV20-1|15|-|TRBJ2-7
CSAVSGEQGVYEQYF
TGCAGTGCTGTAAGCGGGGAACAGGGAGTCTACGAGCAGTACTTC
>-|TRBV5-1|16|-|TRBJ1-1
CASSLALGRRNTEAFF
TGCGCCAGCAGCTTGGCCCTGGGACGGAGGAACACTGAAGCTTTCTTT
>-|TRBV10-2|14|-|TRBJ1-6
CASSEEGARSPLHF
TGCGCCAGCAGTGAGGAGGGAGCGCGATCACCCCTCCACTTT
>-|TRBV20-1|13|-|TRBJ2-5
CSARGSKGETQYF
TGCAGTGCTAGAGGAAGCAAGGGAGAGACCCAGTACTTC
>many|TRBV7-6|13|-|TRBJ1-1
CASSQGGTTEAFF
TGTGCCAGCAGCCAAGGGGGGACCACTGAAGCTTTCTTT
>few|TRBV7-9|16|-|TRBJ2-7
CASSSQIQGYSYEQYF
TGTGCCAGCAGCTCCCAAATACAGGGCTATTCCTACGAGCAGTACTTC
>many|TRBV20-1|14|TRBD1|TRBJ2-7
CSATSGQGVWEQYF
TGCAGTGCCACTTCGGGACAGGGGGTGTGGGAGCAGTACTTC
>once|TRBV25-1|11|-|TRBJ2-2
CAAVGTGELFF
TGTGCCGCCGTGGGAACCGGGGAGCTGTTTTTT
>-|TRBV2|12|-|TRBJ1-2
CASGFAEEGYTF
TGTGCCAGCGGGTTCGCGGAAGAAGGCTACACCTTC
>-|TRBV29-1|11|TRBD1|TRBJ1-2
CSLGQGDGYTF
TGCAGCTTAGGACAGGGGGATGGCTACACCTTC
>many|TRBV7-9|16|-|TRBJ2-5
CASSSRGRTLQETQYF
TGTGCCAGCAGCTCTAGAGGCCGGACGTTACAAGAGACCCAGTACTTC
>-|TRBV20-1|13|TRBD1|TRBJ1-2
CSAGTGRDYGYTF
TGCAGTGCTGGGACAGGGCGGGACTATGGCTACACCTTC
>-|TRBV25-1|14|TRBD1|TRBJ2-2
CASSIRTGAGELFF
TGTGCCAGTAGTATTCGCACAGGGGCCGGGGAGCTGTTTTTT
>many|TRBV15|16|-|TRBJ1-1
CATSRDRRLRDTEAFF
TGTGCCACCAGCAGAGACAGACGACTAAGGGACACTGAAGCTTTCTTT
>many|TRBV19|13|TRBD1|TRBJ2-7
CASSTQGAYEQYF
TGTGCCAGCAGCACACAGGGGGCCTACGAGCAGTACTTC
>-|TRBV2|15|TRBD1|TRBJ1-3
CASTEGQGDRNTIYF
TGTGCCAGCACTGAAGGACAGGGTGACAGAAACACCATATATTTT
>-|TRBV12-3/TRBV12-4|16|TRBD1|TRBJ1-3
CASARPDRARGNTIYF
TGTGCCAGCGCTCGACCGGACAGGGCGCGGGGAAACACCATATATTTT
>many|TRBV10-1|10|-|TRBJ1-6
CASTGSPLHF
TGCGCCAGCACAGGATCACCCCTCCACTTT